Listed here are 24 T cell receptor beta chains from one sample, sequenced in a study of tumor-infiltrating lymphocytes in localized non-small cell lung cancer. Profiled with immunoSEQ multiplex PCR; TCRdb holds only in-frame clones, not every one. The repertoire holds several thousand clones, around 64% seen once, with about 15% in the top ten. Input material: uninvolved lung tissue not adjacent to the tumor. These receptors originate from a human donor with non-small cell lung cancer.

The chain employs TRBV6-1 and TRBJ2-7, with unresolved D. V lost 0 bases to trimming and J lost 2 bases, with 11 bases between them. Germline loops: CDR1 MNHNS, CDR2 SASEGT. The CDR3 contains 15 residues. The CDR3 DNA reads as TGTGCCAGCAGTGAAGCGCTGAGCGCGCCCTACGAGCAGTACTTC. This sequence encodes CASSEALSAPYEQYF.

This clone was seen a handful of times. The junction and the germline gene differ at one end; a read error may be behind it. CDR3 sequence (DNA): TGTGCCAGCGTCAGTGGCGGATATAGTTCACCCCTCCACTTT. As protein: CASVSGGYSSPLHF. The V call is TRBV19, the J call TRBJ1-6; D uncertain. The V gene's germline CDR1 is LNHDA and CDR2 SQIVND (reference sequence). CDR3 size: 14 residues.

J is TRBJ2-7 and V is TRBV5-1, with TRBD1 matching over 9 bases. Germline CDR1 reads SGHRS; CDR2 reads YFSETQ. This CDR3 region has 14 residues. V dropped 3 bases and J dropped 3; count of bases not matched to a gene: 4. CDR3 residues: CASSSGQGGYEQYF. The DNA of the CDR3 is TGCGCCAGCAGCTCGGGACAGGGAGGCTACGAGCAGTACTTC.

This chain connects TRBV2 to TRBJ1-1, with 9 bases that match TRBD1. The germline gives CDR1 SNHLY, CDR2 FYNNEI. V trimming: 5 bases; J trimming: 6 bases; junction bases outside the gene matches: 19. The CDR3 is 18 residues long. CDR3: CASSKGRTGDPSGPEAFF. The CDR3 nucleotides read TGTGCCAGCAGTAAAGGGCGGACAGGGGACCCTTCGGGGCCTGAAGCTTTCTTT.

The rearrangement uses TRBV28 and TRBJ2-7; D is unresolved. Germline V gene lookup returns CDR1 MDHEN and CDR2 SYDVKM. The CDR3 sequence is 12 residues long. The germline V and J ends were trimmed by 6 bases and 1 base, with 7 bases remaining between them. The DNA of the CDR3 is TGTGCCAGCAGGAGTGATTCCTACGAGCAGTACTTC. Amino acids: CASRSDSYEQYF.

The chain couples TRBV5-1 to TRBJ2-7; 11 positions match TRBD1. V was pared by 7 bases and J by 3 bases, with 15 bases of the junction left unmatched. The germline CDR1 and CDR2 sequences are SGHRS and YFSETQ. The CDR3 runs to 17 residues. The CDR3 sequence: CASDPGGRTGGFYEQYF. The CDR3 region has the DNA TGCGCCAGCGACCCCGGGGGTAGGACAGGGGGCTTCTACGAGCAGTACTTC.

The V call is TRBV29-1, the J call TRBJ2-5; 8 nucleotides line up with TRBD2. Germline CDR1 is SQVTM and CDR2 is ANQGSEA. The V and J ends lost 6 bases and 5 bases, in that order; junction bases with no gene match: 11. There are 14 residues in the CDR3. CDR3 in DNA: TGCAGCGTGATACCGGGACTAGTGCGGGAGACCCAGTACTTC. This encodes CSVIPGLVRETQYF.

V usage is TRBV19 and J usage is TRBJ1-3, with 7 bases matching TRBD1. Losses at the gene ends were 3 bases for V and 1 base for J; bases not matched to a gene: 15. The germline V gene has CDR1 LNHDA and CDR2 SQIVND (reference sequence). The CDR3 contains 19 residues. DNA of the CDR3: TGTGCCAGTAGTATCCCGACAGGGAAGAAGCGAAGGTCTGGAAACACCATATATTTT. Translation gives CASSIPTGKKRRSGNTIYF.

By share, this clone ranks as large (0.1 to 1%). The rearrangement joins TRBV2 to TRBJ2-2, with unresolved D. V was clipped by 8 bases and J by 3 bases, with 10 bases between them. CDR3 size: 13 residues. Per the germline V gene, CDR1 is SNHLY and CDR2 is FYNNEI. The CDR3 DNA sequence: TGTGCCAGCCGAATGGATTACACCGGGGAGCTGTTTTTT. This encodes CASRMDYTGELFF.

This clone came up once. The J gene is TRBJ2-3, the V gene TRBV5-1, with no clear D. V dropped 2 bases and J dropped 0 bases, with 10 bases sitting between them. The CDR3 runs 15 residues. Germline lookup yields CDR1 SGHRS and CDR2 YFSETQ. The CDR3 DNA sequence: TGCGCCAGCAGCTTCAATGGGGTGAGCACAGATACGCAGTATTTT. It encodes CASSFNGVSTDTQYF.

This chain joins TRBV6-5 and TRBJ2-1; TRBD2 aligns across 9 bases. The germline CDR1 and CDR2 sequences are MNHEY and SVGAGI. The CDR3 is 14 amino acids. V was pared by 6 bases and J by 8 bases, with 8 bases of the junction left unmatched. CDR3 bases: TGTGCCAGCAGCCCGACTAGCGGAGGACATGAGCAGTTCTTC. It encodes CASSPTSGGHEQFF.

This clone was counted a few times. CDR3 region: CATSKPELRGRAFF. The CDR3 DNA follows: TGTGCCACCAGCAAACCCGAGCTCCGGGGGCGGGCTTTCTTT. The rearrangement links TRBV15 to TRBJ1-1; D is possibly TRBD1 (6 bases). The V end lost 4 bases, the J end lost 11 bases, and 20 bases lay between the germline ends. The germline gives CDR1 LNHNV, CDR2 YYDKDF (reference sequence). The CDR3 has 14 amino acids.

The chain combines TRBV19 with TRBJ1-2; weak D call: TRBD1 (6 bases). V lost 7 bases, J lost 4 bases, and 13 bases lay in between. CDR3 length: 13 residues. The germline V gene has CDR1 LNHDA and CDR2 SQIVND (reference sequence). The CDR3 DNA follows: TGTGCCAGTAAGCAGGGGTTGCCCTATGGCTACACCTTC. Amino acids: CASKQGLPYGYTF.

The chain has TRBV2 and TRBJ2-1; 7 nucleotides match TRBD2. Germline values: CDR1 SNHLY, CDR2 FYNNEI. The CDR3 is 13 residues long. Trimming cost V 7 bases and J 6 bases; bases outside gene matches: 6. DNA of the CDR3: TGTGCCAGCACAACTAGCGCGTTCAATGAGCAGTTCTTC. Protein sequence: CASTTSAFNEQFF.

The J gene is TRBJ2-3, the V gene TRBV30; TRBD1 matches 7 bases. Germline assignment: CDR1 GTSNPN and CDR2 SVGIG (reference sequence). J gave up 2 bases and V 3 bases, and 11 bases lay outside the gene matches. The CDR3 loop spans 16 amino acids. The CDR3 nucleotides read TGTGCCTGGAGCACCGACCCGGACAGGTTCACAGATACGCAGTATTTT. This sequence encodes CAWSTDPDRFTDTQYF.

The chain couples TRBV5-1 to TRBJ2-2; 7 bases are shared with TRBD1. Germline V gene sequence: CDR1 SGHRS, CDR2 YFSETQ. The CDR3 runs 13 residues. Unmatched junction bases numbered 6, after V lost 3 bases and J lost 10 bases. Here the CDR3 DNA reads TGCGCCAGCAGCTGGGGGACAGTGGCGGAGCTGTTTTTT. It codes for CASSWGTVAELFF.

The rearrangement links TRBV6-6 to TRBJ1-1, with D possibly TRBD1 on 5 matching bases. CDR1 is MNHNY and CDR2 is SVGAGI in the germline V gene (reference sequence). V was clipped by 8 bases and J by 7 bases, with 14 bases between them. CDR3 length equals 12 residues. CDR3 coding DNA: TGTGCCAGCGCAAGGGACCGTAGTGAAGCTTTCTTT. This gives the protein CASARDRSEAFF.

This chain joins TRBV7-6 and TRBJ1-4; D remains ambiguous. The germline V gene encodes CDR1 SGHVS and CDR2 FNYEAQ. The CDR3 is 16 residues long. V lost 1 base to trimming and J lost 8 bases, with 17 bases between them. The CDR3 nucleotides are TGTGCCAGCAGCTTAGGGCCTCGCATCTCGGTGGAAAAACTGTTTTTT. Translation gives CASSLGPRISVEKLFF.

The V call is TRBV2, the J call TRBJ2-1; D is uncertain. The germline V and J ends were trimmed by 7 bases and 7 bases, with 8 bases remaining between them. The CDR3 covers 11 residues. Germline V gene lookup returns CDR1 SNHLY and CDR2 FYNNEI. The DNA of the CDR3 is TGTGCCAGCATTGGGATGAATGAGCAGTTCTTC. Translation: CASIGMNEQFF.

As to this clone: Sequence at one end of the junction differs from germline and may be a read error. In nucleotides, the CDR3 is TGTGCCAGCAGTCACCGACTAGCGGGAGGCACTGATACGCAGTATTTT. As protein: CASSHRLAGGTDTQYF. This chain joins TRBV27 and TRBJ2-3; the match to TRBD2 covers 13 bases. Per the germline V gene, CDR1 is MNHEY and CDR2 is SMNVEV (reference sequence). The CDR3 has 16 residues.

The CDR3 DNA reads TGTGCCACCAGCAGAAAAGAGGGGGTAAGAGGCTATGGCTACACCTTC. Its protein product is CATSRKEGVRGYGYTF. This chain links TRBV15 with TRBJ1-2; tentative D call: TRBD1 (6 bases). This CDR3 is 16 amino acids long. V lost 2 bases, J lost 4 bases, and 17 bases lay in between. Germline loops: CDR1 LNHNV, CDR2 YYDKDF (reference sequence).

The chain combines TRBV15 with TRBJ1-2, with D possibly being TRBD1 (5 bases). V lost 0 bases and J lost 7, with 18 bases in between. The CDR3 length is 16 residues. Germline CDR1 reads LNHNV; CDR2 reads YYDKDF (reference sequence). CDR3 region: CATSRDQGGVEAGYTF. In DNA, the CDR3 is TGTGCCACCAGCAGAGATCAGGGAGGGGTGGAGGCTGGCTACACCTTC. The full variable domain, in which reference TRBV15 and TRBJ1-2 provide the parts outside the CDR3, is DAMVIQNPRYQVTQFGKPVTLSCSQTLNHNVMYWYQQKSSQAPKLLFHYYDKDFNNEADTPDNFQSRRPNTSFCFLDIRSPGLGDTAMYLCATSRDQGGVEAGYTFGSGTRLTVV.

This clone was recorded a few times. The chain recombines TRBV19 with TRBJ2-1; D might be TRBD1 or TRBD2, each matching 5 bases. The CDR3 has 17 amino acids. The V gene's germline CDR1 is LNHDA and CDR2 SQIVND (reference sequence). V lost 5 bases and J 2 bases, leaving 19 bases between the germline ends. CDR3 loop: CASSSRGNRRAYNEQFF. Written as DNA, the CDR3 is TGTGCCAGTAGTTCCCGAGGGAACAGGAGAGCCTACAATGAGCAGTTCTTC. Filled out from reference TRBV19 and TRBJ2-1, the complete variable domain reads DGGITQSPKYLFRKEGQNVTLSCEQNLNHDAMYWYRQDPGQGLRLIYYSQIVNDFQKGDIAEGYSVSREKKESFPLTVTSAQKNPTAFYLCASSSRGNRRAYNEQFFGPGTRLTVL.

CDR3 nucleotides: TGTGCCAGACCTAGACTCCGGGGGGGGACCAAAAACATTCAGTACTTC. This encodes CARPRLRGGTKNIQYF. The V gene is TRBV19, the J gene TRBJ2-4; 8 bases map to TRBD2. Per the germline V gene, CDR1 is LNHDA and CDR2 is SQIVND (reference sequence). The CDR3 loop spans 16 amino acids. Unmatched junction bases numbered 12, after V lost 9 bases and J lost 2 bases.